These T cell receptor beta chains were read from a single sample in a study of naive and memory T cell subsets. TCRdb redid the calling of the UMI-ligation and nested PCR reads with MiXCR, one entry per CDR3 protein. In the table there are over 110,000 distinct CDR3 sequences, about 20% of which are singletons. The sequenced sample consisted of naive CD8+ T cells from blood. The receptors here all came from a human donor in good health. CDR3s leave out the opening cysteine and the closing phenylalanine or tryptophan. Fields, in order: V gene, clone size, CDR3 protein. For some rows the clone size is stated as once, few or many, or as a class when expanded; others skip it.

V gene: TRBV6-6
clone size: NA
CDR3 protein: ASSYGGQVNIQY

V gene: TRBV4-1
clone size: NA
CDR3 protein: ASSQAPGDTQY

V gene: TRBV6-5
clone size: NA
CDR3 protein: ASTEVPGTTYEQY

V gene: TRBV13
clone size: few
CDR3 protein: ASSLVGGISYNEQF

V gene: TRBV7-6
clone size: many
CDR3 protein: ASSGLAGEGDTQY

V gene: TRBV5-1
clone size: many
CDR3 protein: ASSPGGAGKYYEQY

V gene: TRBV5-1
clone size: NA
CDR3 protein: ASSSEPEPSSYNEQF

V gene: TRBV14
clone size: few
CDR3 protein: ASSQDIGWELF

V gene: TRBV14
clone size: few
CDR3 protein: ASSQDLSRGEETQY

V gene: TRBV6-6
clone size: few
CDR3 protein: ASRGGTPLPTYSNQPQH

V gene: TRBV7-2
clone size: NA
CDR3 protein: ASSPVHPGYNEKLF

V gene: TRBV5-1
clone size: NA
CDR3 protein: ASSLAATGGPYNEQF

V gene: TRBV28
clone size: few
CDR3 protein: ASSFTETSTDTQY

V gene: TRBV28
clone size: NA
CDR3 protein: ASSLGEGAGGRETQY

V gene: TRBV29-1
clone size: NA
CDR3 protein: SVEEKEPDTQY

V gene: TRBV15
clone size: few
CDR3 protein: ATSRGESTYEQY

V gene: TRBV4-1
clone size: NA
CDR3 protein: ASTSVMGGTGELF

V gene: TRBV4-3
clone size: NA
CDR3 protein: ASSQELPTDTQY

V gene: TRBV30
clone size: few
CDR3 protein: AWSEKGTEYYEQY

V gene: TRBV3-1
clone size: few
CDR3 protein: ASSQETAGKHSYNEQF

V gene: TRBV7-6
clone size: many
CDR3 protein: ASSSVASLAGVKAGEQF

V gene: TRBV7-3
clone size: many
CDR3 protein: ASSLTGTGGYEQY

V gene: TRBV5-6
clone size: few
CDR3 protein: ASSLGTGASYEQY

V gene: TRBV19
clone size: few
CDR3 protein: ASSPGTTGTYEQY

V gene: TRBV11-2
clone size: NA
CDR3 protein: ASSLYIGGGNTGELF